The 9 T cell receptor beta chains listed next were all sequenced from one sample in a study of blood T cell repertoires in COVID-19. Assay: immunoSEQ multiplex PCR; the TCRdb copy retains only in-frame clones and omits some. The data show 330,000 or so clones, 85% to 90% seen once. Sequences were obtained from PBMCs or T cells enriched from blood (not recorded which). The receptors shown here come from a woman aged 25 to 39 who had been exposed to COVID-19.

This rearrangement joins TRBV4-2 to TRBJ2-7; the D gene is possibly TRBD1 (6 bases). The CDR3 spans 18 residues. Germline CDR1 LGHNA, CDR2 YNFKEQ. V lost 0 bases to trimming and J lost 5 bases, with 23 bases between them. In nucleotides, the CDR3 is TGTGCCAGCAGCCAAGATTGGGGGACCTTACAGGGCGTCGACGAGCAGTACTTC. This codes for CASSQDWGTLQGVDEQYF.

V usage is TRBV28 and J usage is TRBJ2-3; 8 bases fit TRBD1. Germline CDR1 and CDR2: MDHEN and SYDVKM. V was pared by 5 bases and J by 2 bases, with 12 bases of the junction left unmatched. The CDR3 sequence is 17 residues long. The CDR3 bases are TGTGCCAGCAGTCCAACCACGACAGGGGCGTCCACAGATACGCAGTATTTT. Amino acid sequence: CASSPTTTGASTDTQYF.

CDR3 loop: CAWSFQGAGSGNTIYF. In DNA form, the CDR3 reads TGTGCCTGGAGTTTTCAGGGTGCCGGCTCTGGAAACACCATATATTTT. This chain links TRBV30 with TRBJ1-3; a possible D gene is TRBD1 (5 bases). This CDR3 comprises 16 residues. V was shortened by 2 bases and J by 0 bases, with 14 bases between the two germline ends. Germline V gene data show CDR1 as GTSNPN and CDR2 as SVGIG (reference sequence).

The CDR3 region is CASSAERAHNEQFF. The DNA for the CDR3 is TGTGCCAGCAGCGCCGAGCGGGCTCACAATGAGCAGTTCTTC. The chain is built from TRBV7-3 and TRBJ2-1, with TRBD2 as a possible D gene (6 bases). Germline CDR1 and CDR2: SGHTA and FQGTGA. This CDR3 contains 14 residues. V lost 5 bases to trimming and J lost 5 bases, with 13 bases between them.

The sample holds one count of this clone. The chain combines TRBV19 with TRBJ2-2, with TRBD2 matching over 10 bases. The CDR3 contains 17 residues. After removal of 6 bases from V and 4 bases from J, the junction contained 11 bases not matched to a gene. Germline V gene sequence: CDR1 LNHDA, CDR2 SQIVND (reference sequence). The CDR3 DNA sequence: TGTGCCAGTAGCTCGCCCCGGCTAGCGGGAGTCACCGGGGAGCTGTTTTTT. As protein: CASSSPRLAGVTGELFF. The full variable domain, in which reference TRBV19 and TRBJ2-2 provide the parts outside the CDR3, is DGGITQSPKYLFRKEGQNVTLSCEQNLNHDAMYWYRQDPGQGLRLIYYSQIVNDFQKGDIAEGYSVSREKKESFPLTVTSAQKNPTAFYLCASSSPRLAGVTGELFFGEGSRLTVL.

The gene calls are TRBV7-2 and TRBJ2-5, with 8 bases identical to TRBD2. The CDR3 runs to 16 residues. From germline, CDR1 is SGHTA and CDR2 FQGNSA. With 2 bases clipped from V and 2 bases from J, the junction kept 7 bases outside the gene matches. The CDR3 loop is CASSLSGGTGQETQYF. The CDR3 coding sequence is TGTGCCAGCAGCTTATCGGGGGGGACTGGTCAAGAGACCCAGTACTTC.

This chain joins TRBV14 and TRBJ1-5; no clear D gene. Germline V gene lookup returns CDR1 SGHDN and CDR2 FVKESK. Trimming took off 4 bases at V and 3 bases at J, with 10 bases between the two ends. The CDR3 runs to 14 residues. CDR3 bases: TGTGCCAGCAGCCCCGACACAGACAATCAGCCCCAGCATTTT. This sequence encodes CASSPDTDNQPQHF. Full variable domain (outside the CDR3, taken from reference TRBV14 and TRBJ1-5): EAGVTQFPSHSVIEKGQTVTLRCDPISGHDNLYWYRRVMGKEIKFLLHFVKESKQDESGMPNNRFLAERTGGTYSTLKVQPAELEDSGVYFCASSPDTDNQPQHFGDGTRLSIL.

The CDR3 region is CASDKGGGSNYGYTF. CDR3 nucleotide sequence: TGTGCCAGCGATAAGGGAGGGGGGTCTAACTATGGCTACACCTTC. The chain has TRBV28 and TRBJ1-2; D is perhaps TRBD1 (6 bases). Germline loops: CDR1 MDHEN, CDR2 SYDVKM. The CDR3 has 15 residues. V was clipped by 8 bases and J by 0 bases, with 16 bases between them.

J is TRBJ2-7 and V is TRBV5-1; tentative D call: TRBD1 (6 bases). The germline V gene has CDR1 SGHRS and CDR2 YFSETQ. The V end lost 4 bases, the J end lost 4 bases, and 9 bases lay between the germline ends. The CDR3 extends over 12 amino acids. The CDR3 loop reads CASSVGQYEQYF. The CDR3 nucleotides are TGCGCCAGCAGCGTAGGACAGTACGAGCAGTACTTC.